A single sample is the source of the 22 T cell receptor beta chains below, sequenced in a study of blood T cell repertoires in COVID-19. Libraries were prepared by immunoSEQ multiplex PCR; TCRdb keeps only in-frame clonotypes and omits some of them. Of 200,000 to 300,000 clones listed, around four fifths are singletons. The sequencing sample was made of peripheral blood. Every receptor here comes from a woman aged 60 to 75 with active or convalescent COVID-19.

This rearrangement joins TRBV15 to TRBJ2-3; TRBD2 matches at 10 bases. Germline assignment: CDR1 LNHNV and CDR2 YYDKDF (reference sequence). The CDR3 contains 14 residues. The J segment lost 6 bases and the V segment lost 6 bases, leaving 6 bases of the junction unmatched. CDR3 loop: CATRGAGGADTQYF. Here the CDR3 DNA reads TGTGCCACCAGGGGAGCGGGAGGGGCCGATACGCAGTATTTT. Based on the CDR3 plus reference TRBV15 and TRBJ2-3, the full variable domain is DAMVIQNPRYQVTQFGKPVTLSCSQTLNHNVMYWYQQKSSQAPKLLFHYYDKDFNNEADTPDNFQSRRPNTSFCFLDIRSPGLGDTAMYLCATRGAGGADTQYFGPGTRLTVL.

CDR3 nucleotide sequence: TGTGCCAGCTCACTGGACAGGCAAAATGAAAAACTGTTTTTT. It codes for CASSLDRQNEKLFF. The chain has TRBV18 and TRBJ1-4; 7 bases line up with TRBD1. Per germline, CDR1 KGHSH and CDR2 LQKENI. V dropped 4 bases and J dropped 5; count of bases not matched to a gene: 4. This CDR3 region has 14 residues.

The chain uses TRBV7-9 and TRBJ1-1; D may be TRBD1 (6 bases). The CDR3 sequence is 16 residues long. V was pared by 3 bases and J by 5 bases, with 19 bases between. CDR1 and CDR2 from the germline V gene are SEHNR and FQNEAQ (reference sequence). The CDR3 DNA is TGTGCCAGCAGCTTCGGGGTAAGAGGGGGTGAGACTGAAGCTTTCTTT. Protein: CASSFGVRGGETEAFF.

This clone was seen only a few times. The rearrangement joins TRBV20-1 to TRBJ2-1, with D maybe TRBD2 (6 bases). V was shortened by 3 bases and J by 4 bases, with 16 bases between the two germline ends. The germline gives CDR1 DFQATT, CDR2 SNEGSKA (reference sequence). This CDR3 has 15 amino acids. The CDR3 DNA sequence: TGCAGTGCTAGTACTCGGGAGCTGGATTACAATGAGCAGTTCTTC. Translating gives CSASTRELDYNEQFF.

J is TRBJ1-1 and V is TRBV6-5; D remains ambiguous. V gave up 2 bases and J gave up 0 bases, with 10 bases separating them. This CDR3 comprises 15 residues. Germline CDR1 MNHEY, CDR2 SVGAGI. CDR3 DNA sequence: TGTGCCAGCAGTTACGCGGGTCCCCTGAACACTGAAGCTTTCTTT. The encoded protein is CASSYAGPLNTEAFF.

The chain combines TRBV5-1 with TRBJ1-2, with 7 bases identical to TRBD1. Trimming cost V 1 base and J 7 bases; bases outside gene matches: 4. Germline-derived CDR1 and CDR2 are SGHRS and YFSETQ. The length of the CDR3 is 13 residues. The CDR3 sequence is CASSLSAGGGYTF. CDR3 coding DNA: TGCGCCAGCAGCTTGTCTGCAGGGGGTGGCTACACCTTC.

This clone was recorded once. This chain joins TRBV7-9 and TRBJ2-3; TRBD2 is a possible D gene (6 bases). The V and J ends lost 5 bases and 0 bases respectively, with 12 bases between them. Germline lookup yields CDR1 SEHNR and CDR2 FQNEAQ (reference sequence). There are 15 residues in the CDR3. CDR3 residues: CASSRLGSSTDTQYF. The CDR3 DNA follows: TGTGCCAGCAGCCGACTAGGATCTAGCACAGATACGCAGTATTTT.

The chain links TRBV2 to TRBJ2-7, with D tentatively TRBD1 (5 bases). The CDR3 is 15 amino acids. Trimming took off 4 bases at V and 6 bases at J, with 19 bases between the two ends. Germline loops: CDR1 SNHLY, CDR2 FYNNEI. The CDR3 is CASSVGREGVREQYF. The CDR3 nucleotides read TGTGCCAGCAGTGTGGGGCGTGAAGGGGTTCGCGAGCAGTACTTC.

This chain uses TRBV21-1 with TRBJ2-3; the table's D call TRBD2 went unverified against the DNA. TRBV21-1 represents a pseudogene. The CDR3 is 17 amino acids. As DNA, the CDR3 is TGTGCCAGCAGCCCCTCCGCTCTAGAAGACTCGACAGATACGCAGTATTTT. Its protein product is CASSPSALEDSTDTQYF.

The CDR3 coding sequence is TGTGCCTGGAGTGTAGGTAGGGGACTCTCCTACGAGCAGTACTTC. Protein: CAWSVGRGLSYEQYF. The chain employs TRBV30 and TRBJ2-7, with D tentatively TRBD2 (6 bases). Trimming cost V 0 bases and J 0 bases, with 12 bases left between them. Germline V CDR1 and CDR2: GTSNPN, SVGIG (reference sequence). The CDR3 length is 15 residues. The full variable domain, completed using reference TRBV30 and TRBJ2-7, is SQTIHQWPATLVQPVGSPLSLECTVEGTSNPNLYWYRQAAGRGLQLLFYSVGIGQISSEVPQNLSASRPQDRQFILSSKKLLLSDSGFYLCAWSVGRGLSYEQYFGPGTRLTVT.

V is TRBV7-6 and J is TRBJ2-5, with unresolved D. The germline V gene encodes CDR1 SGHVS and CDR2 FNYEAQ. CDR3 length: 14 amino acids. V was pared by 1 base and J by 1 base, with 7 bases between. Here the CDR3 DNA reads TGTGCCAGCAGCTTAGGACAAATCCAAGAGACCCAGTACTTC. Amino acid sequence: CASSLGQIQETQYF.

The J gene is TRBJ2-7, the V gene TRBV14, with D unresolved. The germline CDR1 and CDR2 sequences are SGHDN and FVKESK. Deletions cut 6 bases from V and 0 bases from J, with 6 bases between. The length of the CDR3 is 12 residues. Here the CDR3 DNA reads TGTGCCAGCAGTTCCAGCTCCTACGAGCAGTACTTC. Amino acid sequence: CASSSSSYEQYF.

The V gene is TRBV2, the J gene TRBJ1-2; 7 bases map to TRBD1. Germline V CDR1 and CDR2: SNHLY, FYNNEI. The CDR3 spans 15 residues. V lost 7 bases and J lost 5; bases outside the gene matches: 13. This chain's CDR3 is CASTFIPETGYGYTF. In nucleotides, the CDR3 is TGTGCCAGCACATTTATCCCTGAGACAGGGTATGGCTACACCTTC. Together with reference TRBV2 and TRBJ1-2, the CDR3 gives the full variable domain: EPEVTQTPSHQVTQMGQEVILRCVPISNHLYFYWYRQILGQKVEFLVSFYNNEISEKSEIFDDQFSVERPDGSNFTLKIRSTKLEDSAMYFCASTFIPETGYGYTFGSGTRLTVV.

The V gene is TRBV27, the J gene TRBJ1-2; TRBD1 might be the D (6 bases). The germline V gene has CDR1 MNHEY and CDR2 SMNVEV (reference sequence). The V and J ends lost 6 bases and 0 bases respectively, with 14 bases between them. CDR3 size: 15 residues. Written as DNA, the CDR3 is TGTGCCAGCAGGACCGGGACAACACCTAACTATGGCTACACCTTC. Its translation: CASRTGTTPNYGYTF.

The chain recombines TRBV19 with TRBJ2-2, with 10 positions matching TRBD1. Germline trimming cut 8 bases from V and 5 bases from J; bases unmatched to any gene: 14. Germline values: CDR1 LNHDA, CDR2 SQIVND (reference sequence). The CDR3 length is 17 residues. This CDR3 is CASGSGTGASGTGELFF. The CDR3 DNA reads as TGTGCCAGTGGGTCCGGGACAGGGGCGTCAGGGACCGGGGAGCTGTTTTTT.

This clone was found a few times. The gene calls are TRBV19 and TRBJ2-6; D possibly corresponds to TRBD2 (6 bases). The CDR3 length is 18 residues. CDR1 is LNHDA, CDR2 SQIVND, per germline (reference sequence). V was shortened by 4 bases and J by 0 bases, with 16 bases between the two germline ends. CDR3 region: CASSTPGTGSSGANVLTF. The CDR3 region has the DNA TGTGCCAGTAGTACCCCCGGGACTGGGAGCTCTGGGGCCAACGTCCTGACTTTC.

The CDR3 region is CASSLRELTGELFF. CDR3 nucleotides: TGCGCCAGCAGCTTACGCGAATTGACCGGGGAGCTGTTTTTT. This chain links TRBV5-1 with TRBJ2-2, with D unresolved. Trimming took off 2 bases at V and 5 bases at J, with 10 bases between the two ends. This CDR3 spans 14 amino acids. Germline values: CDR1 SGHRS, CDR2 YFSETQ.

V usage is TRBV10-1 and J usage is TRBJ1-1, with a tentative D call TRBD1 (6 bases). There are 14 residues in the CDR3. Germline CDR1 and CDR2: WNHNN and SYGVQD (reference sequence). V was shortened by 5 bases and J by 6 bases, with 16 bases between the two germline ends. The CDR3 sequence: CASSSRGPKSEAFF. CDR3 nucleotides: TGCGCCAGCAGTTCCAGGGGCCCTAAATCTGAAGCTTTCTTT.

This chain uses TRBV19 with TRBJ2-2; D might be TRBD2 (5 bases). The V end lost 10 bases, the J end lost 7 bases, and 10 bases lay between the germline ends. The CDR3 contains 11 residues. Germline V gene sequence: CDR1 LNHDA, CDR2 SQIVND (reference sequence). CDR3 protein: CATLRGGELFF. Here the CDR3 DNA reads TGTGCCACGCTACGGGGCGGGGAGCTGTTTTTT. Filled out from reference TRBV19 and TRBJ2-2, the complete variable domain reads DGGITQSPKYLFRKEGQNVTLSCEQNLNHDAMYWYRQDPGQGLRLIYYSQIVNDFQKGDIAEGYSVSREKKESFPLTVTSAQKNPTAFYLCATLRGGELFFGEGSRLTVL.

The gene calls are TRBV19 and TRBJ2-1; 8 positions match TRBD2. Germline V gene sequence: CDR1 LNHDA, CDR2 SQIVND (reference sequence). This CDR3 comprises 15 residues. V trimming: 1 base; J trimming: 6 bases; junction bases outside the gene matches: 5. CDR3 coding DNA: TGTGCCAGTAGTATAGCGGGAGGGCCTCGCAATGAGCAGTTCTTC. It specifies CASSIAGGPRNEQFF.

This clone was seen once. The DNA of the CDR3 is TGTGCCATCAGTGATTATGGGGGGGACAATGAGCAGTTCTTC. Translating it yields CAISDYGGDNEQFF. The chain joins TRBV10-3 to TRBJ2-1, with 7 bases matching TRBD2. Losses at the gene ends were 3 bases for V and 5 bases for J; bases not matched to a gene: 4. In germline, CDR1 is ENHRY, CDR2 SYGVKD. The CDR3 is 14 amino acids.

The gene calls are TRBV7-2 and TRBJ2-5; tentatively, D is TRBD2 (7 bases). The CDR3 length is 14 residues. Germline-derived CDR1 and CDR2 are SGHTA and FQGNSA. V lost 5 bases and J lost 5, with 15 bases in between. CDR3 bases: TGTGCCAGCAGCCGTGCGGGGGCGGGGGAGACCCAGTACTTC. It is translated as CASSRAGAGETQYF.